The rows below give T cell receptor beta chains drawn from one sample of a study of CD8 T cells in Susac syndrome. TCRdb independently ran MiXCR on the immunoSEQ multiplex PCR reads; one entry per CDR3 protein. Among some 140,000 distinct CDR3 sequences, around nine tenths were seen once, and the ten largest hold about 0.25%. The sample consisted of CD8+ T cells from PBMCs. These receptors came from a human donor with multiple sclerosis. Each CDR3 is given with its conserved first and last residue. The order of the fields is CDR3 DNA, CDR3 protein, D gene, V gene, J gene, clone size. A D gene is named only where the DNA matches it firmly. Clone size, where shown, is once, few, many, or a class for clones that have expanded.

CDR3 DNA: TGTGCCAGCAGCCCGACGGGTGGCGGGAGGGGCGAGCAGTACTTC; CDR3 protein: CASSPTGGGRGEQYF; D gene: TRBD2; V gene: TRBV7-3; J gene: TRBJ2-7; clone size: -
CDR3 DNA: TGTGCCAGCAGTTTATCAGGGGGCGAGAGGGATCAGCCCCAGCATTTT; CDR3 protein: CASSLSGGERDQPQHF; D gene: TRBD1; V gene: TRBV27; J gene: TRBJ1-5; clone size: -
CDR3 DNA: TGTGCCAGCAGTCTCGGATTTAAGAACACTGAAGCTTTCTTT; CDR3 protein: CASSLGFKNTEAFF; D gene: -; V gene: TRBV27; J gene: TRBJ1-1; clone size: -
CDR3 DNA: TGTGCCAGCAGAGCACCGGGACAGGGGGCTTACGAGCAGTACTTC; CDR3 protein: CASRAPGQGAYEQYF; D gene: TRBD1; V gene: TRBV28; J gene: TRBJ2-7; clone size: -
CDR3 DNA: TGTGCCAGCACCCAATATGGGGATGGACACAATGAGCAGTTCTTC; CDR3 protein: CASTQYGDGHNEQFF; D gene: -; V gene: TRBV6-2/TRBV6-3; J gene: TRBJ2-1; clone size: -
CDR3 DNA: TGTGCCAGCAGTTTCCCAGCGGGTCCGCCAAGAGCCAAAAACATTCAGTACTTC; CDR3 protein: CASSFPAGPPRAKNIQYF; D gene: -; V gene: TRBV12-3/TRBV12-4; J gene: TRBJ2-4; clone size: -
CDR3 DNA: TGTGCCAGCACGACAAATAGCAATCAGCCCCAGCATTTT; CDR3 protein: CASTTNSNQPQHF; D gene: -; V gene: TRBV28; J gene: TRBJ1-5; clone size: -
CDR3 DNA: TGTGCCAGCAGCCCCGCGACAGGGTGGGGCTATGGCTACACCTTC; CDR3 protein: CASSPATGWGYGYTF; D gene: TRBD1; V gene: TRBV27; J gene: TRBJ1-2; clone size: -
CDR3 DNA: TGTGCCTGGTCTCAGGGGCCCACAGATACGCAGTATTTT; CDR3 protein: CAWSQGPTDTQYF; D gene: -; V gene: TRBV30; J gene: TRBJ2-3; clone size: -
CDR3 DNA: TGTGCCAGCAGGGACTCGAGCTCCTACAATGAGCAGTTCTTC; CDR3 protein: CASRDSSSYNEQFF; D gene: -; V gene: TRBV7-9; J gene: TRBJ2-1; clone size: -
CDR3 DNA: TGCAGCGTTGAAGACAGATCTAACTATGGCTACACCTTC; CDR3 protein: CSVEDRSNYGYTF; D gene: -; V gene: TRBV29-1; J gene: TRBJ1-2; clone size: -
CDR3 DNA: TGTGCCAGCAGTTTAGCCGTCCGCGAGCGTCGGTATTTT; CDR3 protein: CASSLAVRERRYF; D gene: -; V gene: TRBV12-3/TRBV12-4; J gene: TRBJ2-3; clone size: -
CDR3 DNA: TGTGCCAGCGGGGGGACAGGCTGGAAAGAGACCCAGTACTTC; CDR3 protein: CASGGTGWKETQYF; D gene: TRBD1; V gene: TRBV2; J gene: TRBJ2-5; clone size: -
CDR3 DNA: TGTGCCAGCAGCGCGACAGGCCTCTATGGCTACACCTTC; CDR3 protein: CASSATGLYGYTF; D gene: -; V gene: TRBV7-3; J gene: TRBJ1-2; clone size: few
CDR3 DNA: TGTGCCAGCAGTTCTTTCGGGGACTCCCACGACGATGAGCAGTTCTTC; CDR3 protein: CASSSFGDSHDDEQFF; D gene: -; V gene: TRBV28; J gene: TRBJ2-1; clone size: once
CDR3 DNA: TGTGCCAGCAGTGACACAGGGAGCAATCAGCCCCAGCATTTT; CDR3 protein: CASSDTGSNQPQHF; D gene: -; V gene: TRBV6-4; J gene: TRBJ1-5; clone size: -
CDR3 DNA: TGTGCCAGCAGCTCCCCCATAGACCCTCAGCCCCAGCATTTT; CDR3 protein: CASSSPIDPQPQHF; D gene: -; V gene: TRBV3-1; J gene: TRBJ1-5; clone size: once
CDR3 DNA: TGCGCCAGCAGCCAAGATCTGGAAGAGCAGTACTTC; CDR3 protein: CASSQDLEEQYF; D gene: -; V gene: TRBV4-1; J gene: TRBJ2-7; clone size: -
CDR3 DNA: TGTGCCAGCAGTTTAGCGGGAGGTGGGAATGAGCAGTTCTTC; CDR3 protein: CASSLAGGGNEQFF; D gene: TRBD2; V gene: TRBV28; J gene: TRBJ2-1; clone size: few
CDR3 DNA: TGTGCCAGTACCCAGCGCTCCTACAATGAGCAGTTCTTC; CDR3 protein: CASTQRSYNEQFF; D gene: -; V gene: TRBV6-6; J gene: TRBJ2-1; clone size: -